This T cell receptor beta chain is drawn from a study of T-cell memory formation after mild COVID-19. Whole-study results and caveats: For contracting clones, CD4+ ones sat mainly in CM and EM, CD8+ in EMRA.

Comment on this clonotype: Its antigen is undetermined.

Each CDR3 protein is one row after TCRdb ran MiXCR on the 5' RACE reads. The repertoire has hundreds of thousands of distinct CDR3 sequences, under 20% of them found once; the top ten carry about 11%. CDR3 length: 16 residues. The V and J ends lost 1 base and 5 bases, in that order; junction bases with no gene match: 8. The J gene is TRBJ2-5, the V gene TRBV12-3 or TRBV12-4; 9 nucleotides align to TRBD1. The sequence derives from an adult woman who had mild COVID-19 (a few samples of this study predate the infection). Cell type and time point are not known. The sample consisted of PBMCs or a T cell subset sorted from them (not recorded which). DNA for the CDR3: TGTGCCAGCAGTTTAGAGGTGACAGGGGGGGTGGAGACCCAGTACTTC. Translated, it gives CASSLEVTGGVETQYF.